The T cell receptor (beta chain) under discussion was sequenced for a study of OX40 agonist ivuxolimab in advanced cancers. Germline CDR1 SGHVS, CDR2 FQNEAQ. The CDR3 is 17 residues long. V lost 1 base and J 0 bases, leaving 15 bases between the germline ends. Sequencing used immunoSEQ multiplex PCR; TCRdb keeps in-frame clones, though not all of them. The table includes under 20,000 clones, 85% to 90% detected once. The sequence was collected from an adult with an advanced solid tumor such as melanoma, head and neck, liver or kidney cancer. The chain recombines TRBV7-8 with TRBJ1-2; D remains unclear. Sample: CD4+ or CD8+ T cells sorted from blood, taken in a trial of the OX40 agonist ivuxolimab. In DNA form, the CDR3 reads TGTGCCAGCAGCTTAGTGGGGTCGGGAGTGTCTAACTATGGCTACACCTTC. Protein sequence: CASSLVGSGVSNYGYTF.